These 24 T cell receptor beta chains originate from one sample sequenced in a study of PD-L1 blockade in urothelial cancer. Clones were read by immunoSEQ multiplex PCR, and TCRdb kept only the in-frame ones, dropping some. The table has over 70,000 clones, 75% to 90% seen once; the top ten hold under 8.5%. Documented time point: peripheral blood 6 weeks after treatment start. The sequencing used PBMCs, collected around atezolizumab (anti-PD-L1) treatment. These receptor sequences come from a man in his sixties or seventies with urothelial cancer.

V is TRBV7-2 and J is TRBJ2-1; the match to TRBD2 covers 8 bases. V lost 4 bases and J lost 4; bases outside the gene matches: 6. This CDR3 has 15 residues. Germline CDR1 and CDR2: SGHTA and FQGNSA. The CDR3 region has the DNA TGTGCCAGCAGCTCCTTGGGACTAGAGTACAATGAGCAGTTCTTC. Amino acid sequence: CASSSLGLEYNEQFF.

This clone was seen a few times. The V gene is TRBV2, the J gene TRBJ2-7, with 8 bases aligning to TRBD2. CDR3 length equals 14 residues. CDR1 is SNHLY and CDR2 is FYNNEI in the germline V gene. V gave up 7 bases and J gave up 2 bases; unmatched junction bases: 7. The CDR3 here is CASTFSGKAYEQYF. The DNA of the CDR3 is TGTGCCAGCACCTTTAGCGGGAAAGCCTACGAGCAGTACTTC.

The chain has TRBV4-2 and TRBJ1-4, with a weak D call TRBD1 (5 bases). The CDR3 is made up of 17 amino acids. Trimming cost V 0 bases and J 4 bases, with 15 bases left between them. CDR1 is LGHNA, CDR2 YNFKEQ, per germline. Written as DNA, the CDR3 is TGTGCCAGCAGCCAAGAAATCTCTGGGGCCAGTAATGAAAAACTGTTTTTT. Protein product: CASSQEISGASNEKLFF.

This chain connects TRBV7-3 to TRBJ2-1; D is perhaps TRBD1 (6 bases). Germline CDR1 SGHTA, CDR2 FQGTGA. The CDR3 covers 13 residues. V was trimmed by 1 base and J by 9 bases, leaving 10 bases between them. For the CDR3, the DNA is TGTGCCAGCAGCTTAAGACAGGATGGTGAGCAGTTCTTC. It yields the protein CASSLRQDGEQFF.

The chain combines TRBV12-5 with TRBJ2-2, with 8 bases fitting TRBD1. Germline lookup yields CDR1 LGHNT and CDR2 FRNRAP. The CDR3 runs to 15 residues. With V trimmed by 2 bases and J by 6 bases, 5 bases remained unmatched. Here the CDR3 reads CASGLPDRVAGELFF. The DNA for the CDR3 is TGTGCTAGTGGTTTGCCGGACAGGGTGGCCGGGGAGCTGTTTTTT.

The rearrangement joins TRBV19 to TRBJ2-1; D not certain. V was trimmed by 5 bases and J by 5 bases, leaving 10 bases between them. CDR1 and CDR2 (germline): LNHDA, SQIVND (reference sequence). The CDR3 spans 13 residues. This chain's CDR3 is CASSPLRDNEQFF. For the CDR3, the DNA is TGTGCCAGTAGTCCCCTAAGAGACAATGAGCAGTTCTTC. Supplemented by reference TRBV19 and TRBJ2-1, the full variable domain reads DGGITQSPKYLFRKEGQNVTLSCEQNLNHDAMYWYRQDPGQGLRLIYYSQIVNDFQKGDIAEGYSVSREKKESFPLTVTSAQKNPTAFYLCASSPLRDNEQFFGPGTRLTVL.

In DNA, the CDR3 is TGTGCCAGCAGCTTAGAACGGGAGGACAATGAGCAGTTCTTC. It codes for CASSLEREDNEQFF. The chain has TRBV7-2 and TRBJ2-1, with 7 bases that match TRBD2. In germline, CDR1 is SGHTA, CDR2 FQGNSA. With 1 base clipped from V and 5 bases from J, the junction kept 2 bases outside the gene matches. The CDR3 length is 14 residues.

In this sample, this clone turned up once. This chain uses TRBV11-2 with TRBJ2-5; D perhaps matches TRBD1 (7 bases). With 5 bases removed from V and 5 bases from J, the gap between germline ends came to 18 bases. The CDR3 spans 15 residues. CDR1 and CDR2 (germline): SGHAT, FQNNGV. CDR3 sequence reads: CASSPGGQGRETQYF. CDR3 bases: TGTGCCAGCAGCCCAGGGGGGCAGGGGCGTGAGACCCAGTACTTC.

This rearrangement joins TRBV7-9 to TRBJ1-5, with a tentative D call TRBD1 (6 bases). The CDR3 is 14 amino acids. CDR1 and CDR2 from the germline V gene are SEHNR and FQNEAQ (reference sequence). The V and J ends lost 1 base and 6 bases respectively, with 10 bases between them. CDR3 sequence (DNA): TGTGCCAGCAGCTTAGACAGGGCCCCTCAGCCCCAGCATTTT. It translates to CASSLDRAPQPQHF.

The chain uses TRBV18 and TRBJ2-3, with D possibly being TRBD1 (5 bases). The CDR3 is made up of 13 amino acids. Germline V gene data show CDR1 as KGHSH and CDR2 as LQKENI. With 3 bases removed from V and 5 bases from J, the gap between germline ends came to 9 bases. DNA of the CDR3: TGTGCCAGCTCACCCGGACACAAAGATACGCAGTATTTT. Translation: CASSPGHKDTQYF.

The chain has TRBV25-1 and TRBJ2-1, with D tentatively TRBD2 (6 bases). This CDR3 has 14 amino acids. V was trimmed by 5 bases and J by 12 bases, leaving 20 bases between them. Germline assignment: CDR1 MGHDK and CDR2 SYGVNS. The CDR3 reads CASSTPGLLIGQFF. CDR3 DNA sequence: TGTGCCAGCAGTACCCCGGGACTCCTCATCGGGCAGTTCTTC. Full variable domain (rest looked up from reference TRBV25-1 and TRBJ2-1): EADIYQTPRYLVIGTGKKITLECSQTMGHDKMYWYQQDPGMELHLIHYSYGVNSTEKGDLSSESTVSRIRTEHFPLTLESARPSHTSQYLCASSTPGLLIGQFFGPGTRLTVL.

This clone was counted a single time. J is TRBJ2-1 and V is TRBV9, with 7 bases matching TRBD2. The length of the CDR3 is 16 residues. Trimming removed 3 bases from V and 2 bases from J; junction bases left unmatched: 8. Germline lookup yields CDR1 SGDLS and CDR2 YYNGEE. CDR3 coding DNA: TGTGCCAGCAGCGAAAGGGAGGGGTCACCCTACAATGAGCAGTTCTTC. Amino acid sequence: CASSEREGSPYNEQFF.

This rearrangement joins TRBV27 to TRBJ1-1; 7 bases line up with TRBD1. V trimming: 6 bases; J trimming: 1 base; junction bases outside the gene matches: 8. This CDR3 has 15 residues. In germline, CDR1 is MNHEY, CDR2 SMNVEV (reference sequence). CDR3 in DNA: TGTGCCAGCAGGTTAAAGGGACAGAGGAACACTGAAGCTTTCTTT. Its protein is CASRLKGQRNTEAFF.

This clone was seen repeatedly, ten times or more. This chain uses TRBV7-6 with TRBJ2-7, with no clear D. The CDR3 extends over 13 amino acids. Germline CDR1 reads SGHVS; CDR2 reads FNYEAQ. V gave up 5 bases and J gave up 4 bases, with 12 bases separating them. The CDR3 loop reads CASSERRGYEQYF. In nucleotides, the CDR3 is TGTGCCAGCAGCGAACGAAGAGGTTACGAGCAGTACTTC.

V usage is TRBV10-2 and J usage is TRBJ1-1, with D tentatively TRBD1 (6 bases). The CDR3 contains 14 residues. The V gene's germline CDR1 is WSHSY and CDR2 SAAADI. V shed 9 bases and J shed 1 base, with 15 bases lying between them. CDR3 DNA: TGCGCCAGTCGAGGGACACCTGCGAACACTGAAGCTTTCTTT. Residues: CASRGTPANTEAFF.

The chain couples TRBV20-1 to TRBJ1-1; D possibly corresponds to TRBD1 (6 bases). Germline V gene data show CDR1 as DFQATT and CDR2 as SNEGSKA (reference sequence). The CDR3 consists of 11 residues. V lost 3 bases and J lost 5, with 7 bases in between. The CDR3 DNA sequence: TGCAGTGCTAGGCAGGGGACTGAAGCTTTCTTT. Protein product: CSARQGTEAFF.

The V and J genes are TRBV9 and TRBJ2-5; 11 nucleotides match TRBD2. Trimming at V came to 2 bases and at J to 5 bases, leaving 11 bases not matched to a gene. This CDR3 is 17 amino acids long. The germline gives CDR1 SGDLS, CDR2 YYNGEE. CDR3: CASSVGTSGGGRETQYF. The CDR3 bases are TGTGCCAGCAGCGTCGGTACTAGCGGGGGAGGTAGGGAGACCCAGTACTTC.

The rearrangement links TRBV5-1 to TRBJ2-7, with 8 nucleotides matching TRBD1. The CDR3 runs to 15 residues. Looked up from germline, CDR1 is SGHRS and CDR2 is YFSETQ. V lost 0 bases to trimming and J lost 2 bases; unmatched junction nucleotides: 4. The CDR3 nucleotides read TGCGCCAGCAGCTTGGGACAGGGGAGTCCCTACGAGCAGTACTTC. This sequence encodes CASSLGQGSPYEQYF.

The chain combines TRBV11-2 with TRBJ2-5, with 7 bases identical to TRBD2. V lost 2 bases and J lost 2; bases outside the gene matches: 5. The length of the CDR3 is 15 residues. CDR1 SGHAT and CDR2 FQNNGV come from the germline V gene. DNA for the CDR3: TGTGCCAGCAGCTTAACGGCTAGCGGACAAGAGACCCAGTACTTC. It is translated as CASSLTASGQETQYF.

Here the CDR3 reads CASSLWAGGYNEQFF. The CDR3 bases are TGTGCCAGCAGTTTATGGGCGGGGGGCTACAATGAGCAGTTCTTC. This chain joins TRBV27 and TRBJ2-1; 8 bases are a match to TRBD2. V shed 1 base, J shed 3 bases, and the junction held 2 bases outside the gene matches. The CDR3 covers 15 residues. CDR1 is MNHEY, CDR2 SMNVEV, per germline (reference sequence).

This clone was seen only a few times. The chain employs TRBV5-1 and TRBJ2-7, with 8 bases lining up with TRBD2. V shed 7 bases and J 4 bases; nucleotides not matched to a gene: 7. Per the germline V gene, CDR1 is SGHRS and CDR2 is YFSETQ. This CDR3 comprises 13 residues. CDR3 coding DNA: TGCGCCAGCGCACGGGAGGGCGTTTACGAGCAGTACTTC. Residues: CASAREGVYEQYF.

The chain carries TRBV28 and TRBJ2-5, with D possibly matching TRBD1 (6 bases). V shed 5 bases and J shed 3 bases, with 16 bases lying between them. The CDR3 sequence is 15 residues long. Germline CDR1 MDHEN, CDR2 SYDVKM. The CDR3 region has the DNA TGTGCCAGCAGTCGCGACAGGCCGCGAAAAGAGACCCAGTACTTC. This gives the protein CASSRDRPRKETQYF.

V gene TRBV27 combines with J gene TRBJ1-4; TRBD1 is a possible D gene (6 bases). The germline gives CDR1 MNHEY, CDR2 SMNVEV (reference sequence). This CDR3 comprises 16 residues. V shed 5 bases and J shed 4 bases, with 17 bases lying between them. The CDR3 is CASSPRRGHDNEKLFF. CDR3 sequence (DNA): TGTGCCAGCAGTCCGCGGCGGGGGCATGATAATGAAAAACTGTTTTTT.

This clone came up many times. This chain joins TRBV19 and TRBJ1-2; no reliable D call. CDR1 LNHDA and CDR2 SQIVND come from the germline V gene (reference sequence). The V end lost 3 bases, the J end lost 7 bases, and 12 bases lay between the germline ends. The CDR3 extends over 13 amino acids. Written as DNA, the CDR3 is TGTGCCAGTAGTATGCCAGGTGCTGGTGGCTACACCTTC. Translation: CASSMPGAGGYTF.